These T cell receptor beta chains were read from a single sample in a study of T cell repertoires in aging, cancer and after chemotherapy. Via MiXCR, TCRdb re-called the multiplex PCR reads, giving one row per CDR3 protein. The table records around 2,500 distinct CDR3 sequences, roughly 23% of them present only once. The specimen sequenced was blood. The receptors shown here come from a human donor in good health. The CDR3 runs from the conserved cysteine through the conserved F or W. The order of the fields is clone size, J gene, V gene, D gene, CDR3 DNA, CDR3 protein. A D gene is named only where the DNA matches it firmly. Clone size is given for some rows only: seen once, a few or many times, or a class if the clone is expanded.

>medium-sized|TRBJ1-1|TRBV5-4|-
TGTGCCAGCAGCTTGGGGCAGACCCCAAACACTGAAGCTTTCTTT
CASSLGQTPNTEAFF
>-|TRBJ1-2|TRBV9|TRBD1
TGTGCCAGCAGCGTAGGAGGGGCAGGGGGCATGGCTGGCTACACCTTC
CASSVGGAGGMAGYTF
>few|TRBJ2-2|TRBV20-1|TRBD1
TGCAGTGCTGAGGACAGGGGGCAAAGGCTTACCGGGGAGCTGTTTTTT
CSAEDRGQRLTGELFF
>medium-sized|TRBJ2-2|TRBV19|-
TGTGCCAGTAGTATAGAACATGGAACAGCTAGGGCCGGGGAGCTGTTTTTT
CASSIEHGTARAGELFF
>-|TRBJ1-1|TRBV4-3|-
TGCGCCAGCAGCCAAAGGGGGGACCCTGAAGCTTTCTTT
CASSQRGDPEAFF
>few|TRBJ1-5|TRBV20-1|-
TGCAGTGCTAGGCGACGAAGGGTAAGCAATCAGCCCCAGCATTTT
CSARRRRVSNQPQHF
>large|TRBJ2-5|TRBV29-1|-
TGCAGCGTTGCTAGCCCGGGCCAGTCCCAAGAGACCCAGTACTTC
CSVASPGQSQETQYF
>-|TRBJ2-3|TRBV20-1|-
TGCAGTGCTAGAGGTGGATCAGCTAGCACAGATACGCAGTATTTT
CSARGGSASTDTQYF
>medium-sized|TRBJ1-5|TRBV12-3/TRBV12-4|-
TGTGCCAGCAGTGCCACGATGCCTCAGCCCCAGCATTTT
CASSATMPQPQHF
>-|TRBJ2-3|TRBV27|TRBD1
TGTGCCAGCAGTCGACAGGGCGATACGCAGTATTTT
CASSRQGDTQYF
>-|TRBJ1-2|TRBV28|-
TGTGCCAGCAGTTTAAAAGTATATGGCTACACCTTC
CASSLKVYGYTF
>-|TRBJ1-1|TRBV7-9|-
TGTGCCAGCAGCTTAGTGGACAATCAAGCTTTCTTT
CASSLVDNQAFF
>once|TRBJ1-4|TRBV20-1|-
TGCAGTGTTCAGGGGTACAGGGCAACTAATGAAAAACTGTTTTTT
CSVQGYRATNEKLFF
>medium-sized|TRBJ2-1|TRBV5-6|-
TGTGCCAGCAGCTTGACAGGAATCAGGAATGAGCAGTTCTTC
CASSLTGIRNEQFF
>large|TRBJ2-1|TRBV6-1|-
TGTGCCAGCAGTGAAGGTGGGGCGTACACACAGTTCTTC
CASSEGGAYTQFF
>few|TRBJ1-1|TRBV12-3/TRBV12-4|TRBD1
TGTGCCAGCAGCCGGGCAGGGGGCGCGGACACTGAAGCTTTCTTT
CASSRAGGADTEAFF
>medium-sized|TRBJ1-1|TRBV19|-
TGTGCCAGTAGCCAGGACATGAACACTGAAGCTTTCTTT
CASSQDMNTEAFF
>medium-sized|TRBJ1-1|TRBV18|TRBD1
TGTGCCAGCTCACCTATCGGACAGGGGGCTTTAGCTTTCTTT
CASSPIGQGALAFF
>large|TRBJ1-2|TRBV6-5|-
TGTGCCAGCAGTTACTCGCCAGGTTTGAACTATGGCTACACCTTC
CASSYSPGLNYGYTF
>few|TRBJ2-5|TRBV20-1|-
TGCAGTGCTAGCTACGTGGGGCCAGGGACCCAGTACTTC
CSASYVGPGTQYF
>few|TRBJ2-5|TRBV7-9|-
TGTGCCAGCAGTAAGGGACTGCAAGAGACCCAGTACTTC
CASSKGLQETQYF
>large|TRBJ2-3|TRBV30|-
TGTGCCTGGAGTCCGAGGACCCTCACAGATACGCAGTATTTT
CAWSPRTLTDTQYF
>-|TRBJ2-1|TRBV4-2|-
TGTGCCAGCAGCCAAGATCGAGGGGACCTAGGGTCCCCCAATGTCGAGCAGTTCTTC
CASSQDRGDLGSPNVEQFF
>-|TRBJ1-4|TRBV4-3|TRBD1
TGCGCCAGCAGCCCGACAGGGCGAGGAACTAATGAAAGACTGTTTTTT
CASSPTGRGTNERLFF
>-|TRBJ2-3|TRBV29-1|-
TGCAGCGTTGAACTGGGGCGCGATACGCAGTATTTT
CSVELGRDTQYF
>few|TRBJ2-5|TRBV7-2|TRBD1
TGTGCCAGCAGCCCCGACAGGGGTGAGACCCAGTACTTC
CASSPDRGETQYF
>medium-sized|TRBJ2-7|TRBV6-6|TRBD1
TGTGCCAGCAGGGTGGACAGGGTGAACGAGCAGTACTTC
CASRVDRVNEQYF
>few|TRBJ1-6|TRBV11-2|-
TGTGCCAGCAGCCCCGGAACAGGGATCCAGTCACCCCTCCACTTT
CASSPGTGIQSPLHF
>-|TRBJ2-7|TRBV5-1|TRBD1
TGCGCCAGCAGCCCGGACAGGGGGTCGCCTTCCTACGAGCAGTACTTC
CASSPDRGSPSYEQYF
>-|TRBJ1-1|TRBV4-3|-
TGCGCCAGCAGCCAAGAGGCGGGGACGAACACTGAAGCTTTCTTT
CASSQEAGTNTEAFF
>medium-sized|TRBJ1-2|TRBV18|TRBD1
TGTGCCAGCTCACCTGGACAGGCCAACTATGGCTACACCTTC
CASSPGQANYGYTF
>once|TRBJ1-1|TRBV7-2|-
TGTGCTAGCAGCCGCACAGGGAACACTGAAGCTTTCTTT
CASSRTGNTEAFF
>medium-sized|TRBJ2-1|TRBV6-2/TRBV6-3|-
TGTGCCAGCAGCCAGAGCAGTGAGCAGTTCTTC
CASSQSSEQFF
>-|TRBJ2-1|TRBV7-9|TRBD2
TGTGCCAGCAGCTTAAGCGGGGACTTCGATGAGCAGTTCTTC
CASSLSGDFDEQFF
>-|TRBJ1-5|TRBV5-6|TRBD1
TGTGCCAGCAGCTGGACAGGGGCAAATCAGCCCCAGCATTTT
CASSWTGANQPQHF
>-|TRBJ1-4|TRBV9|-
TGTGCCAGCAGCGTACAGGGTTTAACTAATGAAAAACTGTTTTTT
CASSVQGLTNEKLFF
>medium-sized|TRBJ2-1|TRBV5-4|-
TGTGCCAGCAGCTTCGGGCCGACCAGCAATGAGCAGTTCTTC
CASSFGPTSNEQFF
>medium-sized|TRBJ1-1|TRBV10-3|-
TGTGCCATCAGTGACGGCGGCATGAACACTGAAGCTTTCTTT
CAISDGGMNTEAFF
>few|TRBJ2-7|TRBV20-1|-
TGCAGTGCTAGAAGGGGGGCGCAGGTCGAGCAGTACTTC
CSARRGAQVEQYF
>large|TRBJ2-1|TRBV27|-
TGTGCCAGCGGCAGGGACAGCGGGCTCCCCGACAATGAGCAGTTCTTC
CASGRDSGLPDNEQFF